This T cell receptor beta chain was profiled in a study of blood T cell repertoires in COVID-19 (TCRdb year 2020). Notes on the research overall: Samples covering the acute and convalescent phases of COVID-19 were provided by collaborators in the United States, Italy and Spain. The prospective study material was composed of cDNA or gDNA derived from T cells, B-cell-depleted T cells, or PBMCs. Subjects who had been exposed to COVID-19, were actively infected with it, or had recovered from it provided the deeply sampled blood TCRbeta repertoires that made up the dataset. The repertoires were released in a freely available public database meant as a resource for research on the immune response to SARS-CoV-2. Samples were obtained from the ongoing ImmuneRACE study (first 160 participants) and from over a thousand subjects provided by 6 global collaborators. Nearly every sample came with metadata listing a de-identified subject ID, COVID-19 status, age in years and sex. Where HLA class I and class II types were available, the types were taken from metadata supplied by the sample provider, not from assay-based typing. Overall study outcomes, separate from this receptor: The quantity of clinical and demographic metadata differed by source and by participant and was supplied without curation.

The germline V gene (reference sequence) gives CDR1 as SEHNR and CDR2 as FQNEAQ. The CDR3 sequence holds 16 residues, the cysteine and phenylalanine included. Solely the CDR3 DNA is kept, with 48 bases framed from the first base. Clipping removes 5 bases from V and 1 base from J, with 6 as the unmatched junction base count. In the case of this clone: There is no known antigen for this receptor. No much larger clonotype is one base removed from it; base qualities were not supplied.

The collaborating institutions used their own protocols to collect whole blood in K2EDTA tubes. For TCRbeta analysis, collaborators shipped samples as frozen whole blood, isolated PBMCs, or DNA extracted from either of those sample types. The immunoSEQ Assay, a bias-controlled multiplex PCR, was used to amplify TCRbeta CDR3 regions from genomic DNA. Turning to the authors' computational methods: The number of nucleated cells in each sample was estimated from the amplification of reference gene primers within the assay. To quantify the absolute abundance of each unique TCRbeta CDR3 rearrangement, sequence reads were collapsed and filtered. Productive Simpson clonality was computed per sample as the square root of Simpson's diversity index over productive rearrangements. The table was pulled from immuneACCESS by TCRdb, which kept in-frame rearrangements only. Such tables lose some clones; where checked, under half of the loss comes from unresolved V genes, and the rest has no known cause. Clone size and V and J calls were adopted from that table, with D and trimming inferred from the DNA. Counted in this sample were roughly 190,000 clones; approximately 90% of them appeared once. The biggest ten clones account for about 22% of the sample.

The receptor was derived from a man aged 55-75 years with active or convalescent COVID-19. The rearranged segments are TRBV7-9 and TRBJ2-2, with 8 bases matching TRBD1. Sequenced material: peripheral blood. The CDR3 has the sequence CASSPRTGRNTGELFF. The DNA sequence follows: TGTGCCAGCAGCCCCAGGACAGGGAGGAACACCGGGGAGCTGTTTTTT.